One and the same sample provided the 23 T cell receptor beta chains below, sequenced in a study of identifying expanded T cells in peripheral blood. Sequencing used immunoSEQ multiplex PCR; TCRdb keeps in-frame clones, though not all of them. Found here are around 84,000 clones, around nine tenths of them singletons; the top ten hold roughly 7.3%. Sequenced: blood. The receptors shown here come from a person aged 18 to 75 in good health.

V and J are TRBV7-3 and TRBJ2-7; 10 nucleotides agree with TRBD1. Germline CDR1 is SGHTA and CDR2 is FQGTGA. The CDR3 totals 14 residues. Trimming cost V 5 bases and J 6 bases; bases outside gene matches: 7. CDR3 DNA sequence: TGTGCCAGCAGCCCACGGGACAGGGGTAGCGAGCAGTACTTC. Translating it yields CASSPRDRGSEQYF.

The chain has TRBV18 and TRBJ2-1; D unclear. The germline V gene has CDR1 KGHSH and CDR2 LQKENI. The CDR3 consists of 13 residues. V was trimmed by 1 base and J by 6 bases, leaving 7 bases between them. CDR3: CASSPRAGNEQFF. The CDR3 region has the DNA TGTGCCAGCTCACCACGAGCTGGCAATGAGCAGTTCTTC.

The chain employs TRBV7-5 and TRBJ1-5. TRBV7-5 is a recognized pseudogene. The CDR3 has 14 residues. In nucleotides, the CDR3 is TGTGTCAGAAGCACCGTTCGGCGGGGCCAGCCCCAGCATTTT. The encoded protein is CVRSTVRRGQPQHF.

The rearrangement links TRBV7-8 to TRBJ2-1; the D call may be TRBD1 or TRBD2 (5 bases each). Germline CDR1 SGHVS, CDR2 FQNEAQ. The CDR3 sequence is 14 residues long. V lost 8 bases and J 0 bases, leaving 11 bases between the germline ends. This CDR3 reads CASGEGSSYNEQFF. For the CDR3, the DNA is TGTGCCAGCGGCGAGGGGAGCTCCTACAATGAGCAGTTCTTC.

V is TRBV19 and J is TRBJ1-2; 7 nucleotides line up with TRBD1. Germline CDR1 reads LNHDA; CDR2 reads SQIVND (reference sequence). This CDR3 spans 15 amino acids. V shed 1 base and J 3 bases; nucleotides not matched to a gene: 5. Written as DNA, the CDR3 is TGTGCCAGTAGTATAGTGGCAGGGGGGGACTATGGCTACACCTTC. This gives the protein CASSIVAGGDYGYTF.

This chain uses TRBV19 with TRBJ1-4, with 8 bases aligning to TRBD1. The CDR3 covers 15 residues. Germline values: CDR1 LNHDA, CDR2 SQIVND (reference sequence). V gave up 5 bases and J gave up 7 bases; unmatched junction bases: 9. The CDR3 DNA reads TGTGCCAGTAGTGCCGCGACAGGGGTTGCTGAAAAACTGTTTTTT. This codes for CASSAATGVAEKLFF. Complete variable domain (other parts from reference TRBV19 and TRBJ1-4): DGGITQSPKYLFRKEGQNVTLSCEQNLNHDAMYWYRQDPGQGLRLIYYSQIVNDFQKGDIAEGYSVSREKKESFPLTVTSAQKNPTAFYLCASSAATGVAEKLFFGSGTQLSVL.

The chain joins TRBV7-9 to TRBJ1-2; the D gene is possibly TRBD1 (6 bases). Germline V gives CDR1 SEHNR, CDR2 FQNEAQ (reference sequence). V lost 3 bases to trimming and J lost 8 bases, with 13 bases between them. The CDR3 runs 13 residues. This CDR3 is CASSLGGPGGYTF. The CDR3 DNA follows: TGTGCCAGCAGCTTGGGGGGGCCGGGAGGCTACACCTTC.

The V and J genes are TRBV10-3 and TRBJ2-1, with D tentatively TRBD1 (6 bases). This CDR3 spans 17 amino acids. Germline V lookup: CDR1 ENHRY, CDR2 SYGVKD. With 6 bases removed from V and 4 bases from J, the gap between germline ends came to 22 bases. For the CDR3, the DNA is TGTGCCATCAGACACGAAAAACAGGGTTCAGGATACAATGAGCAGTTCTTC. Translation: CAIRHEKQGSGYNEQFF.

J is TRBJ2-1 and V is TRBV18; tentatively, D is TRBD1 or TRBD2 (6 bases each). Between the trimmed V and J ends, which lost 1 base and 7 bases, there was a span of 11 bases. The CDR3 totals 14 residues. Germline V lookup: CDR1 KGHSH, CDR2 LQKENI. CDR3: CASSPLGAGNEQFF. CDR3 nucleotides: TGTGCCAGCTCACCACTGGGGGCGGGGAATGAGCAGTTCTTC.

The CDR3 here is CASSASGLASYEQYF. CDR3 nucleotides: TGTGCCAGCAGTGCGTCGGGACTAGCTTCCTACGAGCAGTACTTC. The chain joins TRBV25-1 to TRBJ2-7; TRBD2 agrees at 9 bases. Germline V CDR1 and CDR2: MGHDK, SYGVNS. The CDR3 length is 15 residues. The V gene end was trimmed by 4 bases and the J gene end by 1 base; junction bases not matched to a gene: 5.

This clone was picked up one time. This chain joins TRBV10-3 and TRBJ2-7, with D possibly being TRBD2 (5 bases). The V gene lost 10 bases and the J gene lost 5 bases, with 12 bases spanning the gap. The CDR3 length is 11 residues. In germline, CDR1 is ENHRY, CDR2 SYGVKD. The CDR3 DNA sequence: TGTGCCACTATGGAGGTCGACGAGCAGTACTTC. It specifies CATMEVDEQYF.

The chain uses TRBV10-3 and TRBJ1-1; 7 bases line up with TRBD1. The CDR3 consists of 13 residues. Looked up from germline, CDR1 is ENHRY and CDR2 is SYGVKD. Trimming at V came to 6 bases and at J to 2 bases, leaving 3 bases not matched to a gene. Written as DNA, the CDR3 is TGTGCCATCAGCCAGGGGGTAAACACTGAAGCTTTCTTT. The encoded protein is CAISQGVNTEAFF.

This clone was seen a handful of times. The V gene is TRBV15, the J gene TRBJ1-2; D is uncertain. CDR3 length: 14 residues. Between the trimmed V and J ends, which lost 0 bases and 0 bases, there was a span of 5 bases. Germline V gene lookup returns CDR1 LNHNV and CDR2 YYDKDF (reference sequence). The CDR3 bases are TGTGCCACCAGCAGAGAGACGGCTAACTATGGCTACACCTTC. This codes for CATSRETANYGYTF.

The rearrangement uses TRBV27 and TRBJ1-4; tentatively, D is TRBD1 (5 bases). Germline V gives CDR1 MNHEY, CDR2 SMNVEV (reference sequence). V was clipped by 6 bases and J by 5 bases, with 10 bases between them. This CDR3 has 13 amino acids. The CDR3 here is CASRSGNNEKLFF. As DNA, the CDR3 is TGTGCCAGCAGATCAGGGAACAATGAAAAACTGTTTTTT.

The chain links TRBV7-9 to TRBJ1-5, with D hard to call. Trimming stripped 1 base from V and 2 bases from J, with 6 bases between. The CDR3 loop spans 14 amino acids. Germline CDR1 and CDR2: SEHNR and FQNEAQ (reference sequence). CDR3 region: CASSLEGGNQPQHF. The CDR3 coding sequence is TGTGCCAGCAGCTTAGAAGGTGGCAATCAGCCCCAGCATTTT.

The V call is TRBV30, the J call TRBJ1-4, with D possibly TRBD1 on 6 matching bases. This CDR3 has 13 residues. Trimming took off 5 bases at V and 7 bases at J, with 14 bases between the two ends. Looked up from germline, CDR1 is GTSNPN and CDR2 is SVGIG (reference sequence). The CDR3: CAWWGGPGEKLFF. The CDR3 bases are TGTGCCTGGTGGGGGGGGCCGGGTGAAAAACTGTTTTTT.

CDR3 in DNA: TGTGCCAGCAGCGTAGATCTAGGGGCGGGGACAGATACGCAGTATTTT. Amino acid sequence: CASSVDLGAGTDTQYF. This sequence joins TRBV9 and TRBJ2-3, with a weak D call TRBD2 (6 bases). This CDR3 is 16 amino acids long. Between the trimmed V and J ends, which lost 0 bases and 3 bases, there was a span of 14 bases. The V gene's germline CDR1 is SGDLS and CDR2 YYNGEE.

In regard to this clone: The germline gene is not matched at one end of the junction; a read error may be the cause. CDR3 nucleotides: TGTGCCAGTAGTACATTCGGGACTAGCGGGAGGGCCTCCAACGAGCAGTACTTC. Its translation: CASSTFGTSGRASNEQYF. The chain combines TRBV19 with TRBJ2-7, with 16 bases fitting TRBD2. This CDR3 contains 18 residues. Germline V gene sequence: CDR1 LNHDA, CDR2 SQIVND (reference sequence).

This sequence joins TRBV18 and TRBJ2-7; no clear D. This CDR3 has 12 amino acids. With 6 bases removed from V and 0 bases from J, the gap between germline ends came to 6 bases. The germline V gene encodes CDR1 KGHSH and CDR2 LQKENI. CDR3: CASSRPSYEQYF. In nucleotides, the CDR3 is TGTGCCAGCTCCCGACCCTCCTACGAGCAGTACTTC.

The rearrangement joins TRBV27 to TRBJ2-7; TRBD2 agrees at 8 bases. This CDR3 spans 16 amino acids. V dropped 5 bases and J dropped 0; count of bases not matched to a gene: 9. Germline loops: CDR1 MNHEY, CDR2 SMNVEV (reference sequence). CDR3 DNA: TGTGCCAGCAGTCCCCTCCAGCGGGAGAACTCCTACGAGCAGTACTTC. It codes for CASSPLQRENSYEQYF.

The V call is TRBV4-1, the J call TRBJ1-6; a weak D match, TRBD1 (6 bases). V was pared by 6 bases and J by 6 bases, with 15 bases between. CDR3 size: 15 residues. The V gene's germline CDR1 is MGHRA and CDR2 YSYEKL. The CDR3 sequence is CASRGLQGSNSPLHF. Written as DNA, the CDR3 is TGCGCCAGCAGGGGCCTACAGGGTTCTAATTCACCCCTCCACTTT.

CDR3 amino acids: CASSLDRTSTDTQYF. The CDR3, as DNA: TGCGCCAGCAGTCTAGACAGGACTAGCACAGATACGCAGTATTTT. The chain recombines TRBV5-1 with TRBJ2-3; TRBD1 might be the D (6 bases). The V end was cut by 5 bases, the J end by 0 bases, with 13 bases between. The CDR3 runs 15 residues. Germline V gene lookup returns CDR1 SGHRS and CDR2 YFSETQ.

The CDR3 DNA is TGTGCCAGCAGCCGAAATACCGAAGAGACCCAGTACTTC. It specifies CASSRNTEETQYF. The V gene is TRBV7-3, the J gene TRBJ2-5; D call uncertain. Germline-derived CDR1 and CDR2 are SGHTA and FQGTGA. V was cut by 5 bases and J by 3 bases, with 10 bases left in between. The CDR3 has 13 residues.